What follows are 32 T cell receptor beta chains derived from one specimen sequenced in a study of T-cell memory formation after mild COVID-19. TCRdb processed the 5' RACE reads anew with MiXCR; each CDR3 protein has one entry. The sample holds 30,000 to 40,000 distinct CDR3 sequences, about an eighth seen once. The sample consisted of PBMCs or a T cell subset sorted from them (not recorded which). The receptors derive from a man in his late teens or twenties who had mild COVID-19 (a few samples of this study predate the infection). Cell type and time point are not known.

The chain's CDR3 is CASSPGQGGYTF. CDR3 nucleotides: TGTGCCAGCTCACCCGGACAGGGGGGCTACACCTTC. The V gene is TRBV18, the J gene TRBJ1-2; the match to TRBD1 covers 9 bases. The CDR3 length is 12 residues. Germline V CDR1 and CDR2: KGHSH, LQKENI. Trimming cost V 3 bases and J 8 bases; bases outside gene matches: 1.

This clonotype has a count of ten or more. The chain recombines TRBV11-2 with TRBJ2-5; D is ambiguous. This CDR3 contains 12 residues. V was cut by 4 bases and J by 1 base, with 4 bases left in between. Germline V gene data show CDR1 as SGHAT and CDR2 as FQNNGV. In DNA, the CDR3 is TGTGCCAGCAGCTGGGTCCAAGAGACCCAGTACTTC. Translation: CASSWVQETQYF.

The V gene is TRBV7-2, the J gene TRBJ1-1; tentatively, D is TRBD1 (5 bases). Trimming left V 4 bases short and J 4 bases short, with 13 bases between. Germline-derived CDR1 and CDR2 are SGHTA and FQGNSA. The CDR3 is made up of 14 amino acids. This CDR3 reads CASSSDSGGTEAFF. Written as DNA, the CDR3 is TGTGCCAGCAGCTCAGATAGCGGGGGCACTGAAGCTTTCTTT.

The sample holds many counts of this clonotype. The V call is TRBV28, the J call TRBJ2-7; tentative D call: TRBD2 (5 bases). V was cut by 5 bases and J by 6 bases, with 14 bases left in between. Looked up from germline, CDR1 is MDHEN and CDR2 is SYDVKM. The CDR3 runs 13 residues. CDR3 loop: CASSRTPPGEQYV. Here the CDR3 DNA reads TGTGCCAGCAGTAGGACTCCGCCTGGCGAGCAGTACGTC.

In this sample, this clonotype turned up many times. The J gene is TRBJ1-2, the V gene TRBV12-3 or TRBV12-4; D might be TRBD1 (6 bases). This CDR3 has 15 amino acids. The V gene lost 5 bases and the J gene lost 7 bases, with 20 bases spanning the gap. The CDR3, as DNA: TGTGCCAGCAGTCCCCCCAGGGGCCTCGAGGGTGGCTACACCTTC. The encoded protein is CASSPPRGLEGGYTF.

This clonotype came up many times. The V call is TRBV14, the J call TRBJ2-2; maybe TRBD2 (6 bases). CDR1 is SGHDN, CDR2 FVKESK, per germline. The CDR3 sequence is 17 residues long. Trimming took off 3 bases at V and 4 bases at J, with 18 bases between the two ends. CDR3 loop: CASSQTGDPRGTGELFF. CDR3 DNA sequence: TGTGCCAGCAGCCAGACGGGGGACCCTCGAGGCACCGGGGAGCTGTTTTTT.

This clonotype was found many times. The rearrangement links TRBV5-1 to TRBJ2-1; D might be TRBD1 (5 bases). Deletions cut 0 bases from V and 8 bases from J, with 6 bases between. Germline lookup yields CDR1 SGHRS and CDR2 YFSETQ. The CDR3 runs 12 residues. The CDR3 DNA is TGCGCCAGCAGCTTGGAGGGGTATGAGCAGTTCTTC. It encodes CASSLEGYEQFF. Full variable domain (rest looked up from reference TRBV5-1 and TRBJ2-1): KAGVTQTPRYLIKTRGQQVTLSCSPISGHRSVSWYQQTPGQGLQFLFEYFSETQRNKGNFPGRFSGRQFSNSRSEMNVSTLELGDSALYLCASSLEGYEQFFGPGTRLTVL.

This clonotype came up many times. The chain combines TRBV7-9 with TRBJ2-7, with a possible D match to TRBD2 (5 bases). V lost 5 bases, J lost 2 bases, and 10 bases lay in between. The CDR3 length is 13 residues. Per germline, CDR1 SEHNR and CDR2 FQNEAQ (reference sequence). The CDR3 sequence is CASSAGLPYEQYF. In DNA, the CDR3 is TGTGCCAGCAGCGCAGGACTTCCCTACGAGCAGTACTTC.

This clonotype was detected ten times or more. V and J are TRBV7-9 and TRBJ2-3; perhaps TRBD1 as D (5 bases). The CDR3 length is 16 residues. Germline CDR1 and CDR2: SEHNR and FQNEAQ (reference sequence). The ends were cut back, 4 bases at V and 1 base at J, with 15 bases in the middle. DNA for the CDR3: TGTGCCAGCAGCTCCGATGGCAGGGAAGGCACAGATACGCAGTATTTT. Its protein is CASSSDGREGTDTQYF. Looking up the rest from reference TRBV7-9 and TRBJ2-3 gives the full variable domain: DTGVSQNPRHKITKRGQNVTFRCDPISEHNRLYWYRQTLGQGPEFLTYFQNEAQLEKSRLLSDRFSAERPKGSFSTLEIQRTEQGDSAMYLCASSSDGREGTDTQYFGPGTRLTVL.

This clonotype has ten or more counts. This chain uses TRBV18 with TRBJ2-1, with D unclear. Looked up from germline, CDR1 is KGHSH and CDR2 is LQKENI. This CDR3 is built from 11 residues. V was clipped by 10 bases and J by 8 bases, with 12 bases between them. The CDR3 nucleotides are TGTGCCACCAAGAGCGAATATGAGCAGTTCTTC. This sequence encodes CATKSEYEQFF.

This clonotype was picked up many times. This rearrangement joins TRBV4-2 to TRBJ2-4, with TRBD1 matching over 9 bases. This CDR3 is 15 amino acids long. V was pared by 3 bases and J by 8 bases, with 8 bases of the junction left unmatched. Germline assignment: CDR1 LGHNA and CDR2 YNFKEQ. The DNA for the CDR3 is TGTGCCAGCAGCCATAGACAGGGGGTAGGAGACATTCAGTACTTC. Translated, it gives CASSHRQGVGDIQYF.

This clonotype was detected many times. The genes are TRBV4-3 and TRBJ1-1, with 7 bases that match TRBD1. The CDR3 length is 18 residues. CDR1 and CDR2 from the germline V gene are LGHNA and YSLEER. J lost 1 base, V lost 4 bases, and 15 bases had no gene match. The CDR3 loop is CASSRYRAGGVRNTEAFF. For the CDR3, the DNA is TGCGCCAGCAGCCGCTACCGGGCAGGGGGAGTAAGGAACACTGAAGCTTTCTTT.

The sample holds many counts of this clonotype. The chain links TRBV4-2 to TRBJ2-5, with a tentative D call TRBD1 (7 bases). The CDR3 runs 16 residues. With 4 bases removed from V and 4 bases from J, the gap between germline ends came to 19 bases. Per the germline V gene, CDR1 is LGHNA and CDR2 is YNFKEQ. CDR3 DNA: TGTGCCAGCAGCCGGGAACAGGGGCGGGGAGGAGAGACCCAGTACTTC. Amino acids: CASSREQGRGGETQYF.

The sample holds many counts of this clonotype. The V and J genes are TRBV7-2 and TRBJ1-1, with 8 nucleotides matching TRBD1. J was trimmed by 4 bases and V by 2 bases; bases with no gene match: 3. This CDR3 comprises 14 residues. Germline CDR1 is SGHTA and CDR2 is FQGNSA. CDR3: CASSLRQGTTEAFF. DNA for the CDR3: TGTGCCAGCAGCTTAAGACAGGGGACCACTGAAGCTTTCTTT.

The CDR3 loop reads CSVEQGLNNEQFF. CDR3 sequence (DNA): TGCAGCGTTGAACAGGGTCTGAACAATGAGCAGTTCTTC. J is TRBJ2-1 and V is TRBV29-1; the D gene is possibly TRBD1 (5 bases). Germline assignment: CDR1 SQVTM and CDR2 ANQGSEA. The CDR3 is made up of 13 amino acids. The V end was cut by 2 bases, the J end by 5 bases, with 10 bases between.

This clonotype occurred many times. This chain joins TRBV5-1 and TRBJ2-3; 7 bases align to TRBD2. V lost 1 base to trimming and J lost 2 bases; unmatched junction nucleotides: 4. Germline assignment: CDR1 SGHRS and CDR2 YFSETQ. The CDR3 totals 15 residues. DNA for the CDR3: TGCGCCAGCAGCTTGAGCGGGGTTGCCACAGATACGCAGTATTTT. It yields the protein CASSLSGVATDTQYF.

By its share, this clonotype is medium-sized. The V and J genes are TRBV4-1 and TRBJ1-2; D gene uncertain. The V gene's germline CDR1 is MGHRA and CDR2 YSYEKL. V lost 3 bases and J 0 bases, leaving 14 bases between the germline ends. The CDR3 has 16 residues. The CDR3 nucleotides are TGCGCCAGCAGCCAGCCAACCAGGAGATCTAACTATGGCTACACCTTC. This gives the protein CASSQPTRRSNYGYTF.

This clonotype was found many times. For the CDR3, the DNA is TGTGCCAGCAGCTCGGGATACAGGGTGGAAGCTTTCTTT. It specifies CASSSGYRVEAFF. This chain connects TRBV7-6 to TRBJ1-1; D may be TRBD1 (6 bases). V was cut by 4 bases and J by 8 bases, with 14 bases left in between. The CDR3 runs 13 residues. Germline values: CDR1 SGHVS, CDR2 FNYEAQ.

This clonotype was recorded at least ten times. The CDR3: CASSSPDTYQETQYF. CDR3 DNA sequence: TGTGCCAGCAGTTCCCCGGACACGTACCAAGAGACCCAGTACTTC. The chain joins TRBV6-2 or TRBV6-3 to TRBJ2-5, with TRBD1 as a possible D gene (5 bases). This CDR3 contains 15 residues. The ends were cut back, 4 bases at V and 0 bases at J, with 12 bases in the middle. Germline V gene sequence: CDR1 MNHEY, CDR2 SVGEGT.

This clonotype was seen at least ten times. The V and J genes are TRBV6-2 or TRBV6-3 and TRBJ2-7, with 8 bases fitting TRBD2. CDR1 is MNHEY and CDR2 is SVGEGT in the germline V gene. The V gene end was trimmed by 4 bases and the J gene end by 5 bases; junction bases not matched to a gene: 7. This CDR3 has 14 residues. CDR3 region: CASSWRGDLDEQYF. The DNA of the CDR3 is TGTGCCAGCAGTTGGCGGGGGGACCTCGACGAGCAGTACTTC.

This clonotype came up a few times. The CDR3, as DNA: TGCAGCGTTGATCTCGGCTACAATGAGCAGTTCTTC. Translating gives CSVDLGYNEQFF. V gene TRBV29-1 combines with J gene TRBJ2-1; D gene uncertain. The CDR3 extends over 12 amino acids. The germline V gene encodes CDR1 SQVTM and CDR2 ANQGSEA. V was pared by 3 bases and J by 3 bases, with 6 bases between.

This clonotype was recorded at least ten times. V usage is TRBV6-6 and J usage is TRBJ2-5; TRBD2 agrees at 10 bases. This CDR3 contains 14 residues. CDR1 and CDR2 (germline): MNHNY, SVGAGI (reference sequence). Trimming took 3 bases from V and 4 from J; bases not matched to a gene: 2. The CDR3 DNA is TGTGCCAGCAGTTATAGCGGGGGGTCAGAGACCCAGTACTTC. Its translation is CASSYSGGSETQYF.

This clonotype was picked up many times. The gene calls are TRBV18 and TRBJ1-1; possible D gene TRBD1, 5 bases. The length of the CDR3 is 13 residues. The ends were cut back, 5 bases at V and 6 bases at J, with 13 bases in the middle. Per germline, CDR1 KGHSH and CDR2 LQKENI. The DNA of the CDR3 is TGTGCCAGCTCAGGTAGGGGAAGGGCTGAAGCTTTCTTT. Translating it yields CASSGRGRAEAFF.

This clonotype showed up many times. The genes are TRBV7-2 and TRBJ2-7; D possibly uses TRBD1 or TRBD2 (5 bases each). The CDR3 has 14 residues. Trimming shortened V by 5 bases and J by 2 bases, and 13 bases separated the two germline ends. CDR1 is SGHTA, CDR2 FQGNSA, per germline. CDR3 DNA sequence: TGTGCCAGCAGCCTAGGGATGGGGGCCTACGAGCAGTACGTC. It yields the protein CASSLGMGAYEQYV.

This clonotype has at least ten counts. V usage is TRBV7-2 and J usage is TRBJ2-3; 10 nucleotides match TRBD2. The CDR3 consists of 17 residues. V shed 2 bases and J 0 bases; nucleotides not matched to a gene: 5. The germline V gene has CDR1 SGHTA and CDR2 FQGNSA. The CDR3 loop reads CASSLSGGADSTDTQYF. DNA of the CDR3: TGTGCCAGCAGCTTAAGCGGGGGGGCGGATAGCACAGATACGCAGTATTTT.

This rearrangement joins TRBV6-2 or TRBV6-3 to TRBJ2-7; TRBD1 matches 10 bases. Germline-derived CDR1 and CDR2 are MNHEY and SVGEGT. The CDR3 consists of 15 residues. Trimming cost V 4 bases and J 1 base; bases outside gene matches: 4. The CDR3 loop reads CASSSWDRGSYEQYV. As DNA, the CDR3 is TGTGCCAGCAGTTCCTGGGACAGGGGTTCCTACGAGCAGTACGTC.

The count of this clonotype is one. V gene TRBV20-1 combines with J gene TRBJ2-1, with TRBD2 matching 12 bases. V trimming: 6 bases; J trimming: 3 bases; junction bases outside the gene matches: 3. Germline lookup yields CDR1 DFQATT and CDR2 SNEGSKA (reference sequence). The CDR3 has 14 residues. The CDR3 protein is CSAILAGGYNEQFF. The CDR3 nucleotides read TGCAGTGCAATACTAGCGGGAGGCTACAATGAGCAGTTCTTC.

In its sample, this clonotype was seen many times. The rearrangement joins TRBV6-2 or TRBV6-3 to TRBJ2-5; no definite D call. V lost 7 bases and J lost 2, with 11 bases in between. The V gene's germline CDR1 is MNHEY and CDR2 SVGEGT. There are 13 residues in the CDR3. DNA for the CDR3: TGTGCCAGCACCCTGACGGAACAAGAGACCCAGTACTTC. This gives the protein CASTLTEQETQYF.

This clonotype was seen many times. The gene calls are TRBV6-2 or TRBV6-3 and TRBJ1-6, with TRBD1 matching 8 bases. With V trimmed by 5 bases and J by 9 bases, 9 bases remained unmatched. Germline V gene sequence: CDR1 MNHEY, CDR2 SVGEGT. This CDR3 has 15 residues. The DNA of the CDR3 is TGTGCCAGCAGTAGACAAGGACAGGGAAGTTCACCCCTCCACTTT. It specifies CASSRQGQGSSPLHF.

This clonotype was recorded at least ten times. The CDR3 coding sequence is TGCAGTGCTTTCGCCAGGGCAGTTGGCACAGATACGCAGTATTTT. Protein sequence: CSAFARAVGTDTQYF. This sequence joins TRBV20-1 and TRBJ2-3, with D perhaps matching TRBD1 (5 bases). The CDR3 totals 15 residues. CDR1 and CDR2 from the germline V gene are DFQATT and SNEGSKA (reference sequence). V dropped 5 bases and J dropped 1 base, with 16 bases sitting between them.

At least ten counts were recorded for this clonotype. The chain is built from TRBV12-3 or TRBV12-4 and TRBJ2-7; D not certain. CDR3 length equals 14 residues. V gave up 3 bases and J gave up 2 bases, with 11 bases separating them. CDR3 coding DNA: TGTGCCAGCAGTTTCGGGCGGACCACCTACGAGCAGTACTTC. Translated: CASSFGRTTYEQYF.

Ten or more counts support this clonotype. The gene calls are TRBV3-1 and TRBJ2-5; D could derive from TRBD1 or TRBD2 (5 bases each). Deletions cut 7 bases from V and 4 bases from J, with 19 bases between. Germline V lookup: CDR1 LGHDT, CDR2 YNNKEL (reference sequence). The CDR3 covers 15 residues. CDR3 sequence (DNA): TGTGCCAGCACCCAGGAGAGGGGATGGAGAGAGACCCAGTACTTC. Protein product: CASTQERGWRETQYF.